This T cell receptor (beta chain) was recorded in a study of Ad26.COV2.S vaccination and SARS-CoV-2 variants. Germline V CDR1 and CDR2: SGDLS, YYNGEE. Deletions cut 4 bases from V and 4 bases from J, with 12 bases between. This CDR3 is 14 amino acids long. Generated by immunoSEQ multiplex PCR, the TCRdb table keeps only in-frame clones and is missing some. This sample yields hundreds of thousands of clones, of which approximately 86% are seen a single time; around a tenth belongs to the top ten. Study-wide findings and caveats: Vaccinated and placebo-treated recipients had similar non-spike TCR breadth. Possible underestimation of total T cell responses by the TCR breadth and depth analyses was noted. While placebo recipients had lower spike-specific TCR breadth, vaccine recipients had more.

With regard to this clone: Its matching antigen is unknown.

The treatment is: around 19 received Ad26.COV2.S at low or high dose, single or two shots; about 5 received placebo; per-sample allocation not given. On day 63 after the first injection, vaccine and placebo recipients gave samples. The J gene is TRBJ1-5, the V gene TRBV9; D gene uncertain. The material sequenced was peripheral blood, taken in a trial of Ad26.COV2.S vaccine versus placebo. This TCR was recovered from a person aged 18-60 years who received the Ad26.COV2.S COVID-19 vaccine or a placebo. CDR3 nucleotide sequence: TGTGCCAGCAGCTTCGGGGATAGAAATCAGCCCCAGCATTTT. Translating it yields CASSFGDRNQPQHF.